This note documents a single T cell receptor beta chain sequence. This study enrolled people aged about 18 to 90 from about 26 US geographic areas. Cohort 3 donors were reported recovered after two negative PCRs, clearance, or symptom resolution. The record originates from a study of blood T cell repertoires in COVID-19. Study as a whole: Sources were T cells, B-cell-depleted T cells, or PBMCs; the material itself was cDNA or gDNA.

V lost 2 bases and J 2 bases, leaving 11 bases between the germline ends. Germline values: CDR1 SEHNR, CDR2 FQNEAQ (reference sequence). This CDR3 has 15 residues. Method: immunoSEQ multiplex PCR; TCRdb's copy keeps in-frame clones and lacks some. The sample has some 160,000 clones; 80% are singletons. The chain is built from TRBV7-9 and TRBJ2-3; D is perhaps TRBD2 (6 bases). The sample comprised PBMCs or T cells enriched from blood (not recorded which). The sequence derives from a woman aged 55-69 years who had recovered from COVID-19. In DNA, the CDR3 is TGTGCCAGCAGCTTAAACCAGCGGGCCACAGATACGCAGTATTTT. It yields the protein CASSLNQRATDTQYF. The full variable domain, in which reference TRBV7-9 and TRBJ2-3 provide the parts outside the CDR3, is DTGVSQNPRHKITKRGQNVTFRCDPISEHNRLYWYRQTLGQGPEFLTYFQNEAQLEKSRLLSDRFSAERPKGSFSTLEIQRTEQGDSAMYLCASSLNQRATDTQYFGPGTRLTVL.